These 2 T cell receptor beta chains originate from one sample sequenced in a study of control samples from healthy donors and cancer patients. TCRdb keeps only in-frame clones here, not all; method: immunoSEQ multiplex PCR. This sample carries about 120,000 clones, 85% to 95% of them seen once, and the ten largest clones take 0.58%. The specimen sequenced was PBMCs. All receptors derive from an elderly man with head and neck cancer.

This sequence joins TRBV7-2 and TRBJ1-6, with a tentative D call TRBD1 (5 bases). V shed 1 base and J shed 2 bases, with 15 bases lying between them. Germline V CDR1 and CDR2: SGHTA, FQGNSA. This CDR3 region has 18 residues. CDR3 nucleotides: TGTGCCAGCAGCTTAGTGTCGGCGGGGGGTACCTATAATTCACCCCTCCACTTT. This gives the protein CASSLVSAGGTYNSPLHF.

The chain's CDR3 is CASSPPGADQETQYF. CDR3 sequence (DNA): TGCGCCAGCAGCCCCCCCGGAGCGGATCAAGAGACCCAGTACTTC. The V and J genes are TRBV5-1 and TRBJ2-5; D is possibly TRBD2 (5 bases). Germline V gives CDR1 SGHRS, CDR2 YFSETQ. The CDR3 extends over 15 amino acids. The ends were cut back, 4 bases at V and 2 bases at J, with 15 bases in the middle.